Only one count was recorded for the clone carrying this T cell receptor beta chain. This specimen comes from a study of blood T cell repertoires in COVID-19. Study overall: Collection of acute and convalescent COVID-19 samples took place in the United States, Italy and Spain. From T cells, B-cell-depleted T cells, or PBMCs came the material, which was cDNA or gDNA.

Participants spanned ages 18 to 89 years and resided in roughly 22 US areas. Assignment of participants to cohorts was predicated upon participant-reported clinical history. V gave up 0 bases and J gave up 2 bases, with 11 bases separating them. CDR1 is SGDLS and CDR2 is YYNGEE in the germline V gene. The length of the CDR3 is 15 residues. Assay used: immunoSEQ multiplex PCR; TCRdb lists only in-frame clones, some missing. The sample lists under 300,000 clones, 90% to 95% occurring once. What was sequenced was PBMCs or T cells enriched from blood (not recorded which). The chain employs TRBV9 and TRBJ1-1; D not resolved. The clonotype was recovered from a human donor in a cohort exposed to, infected with or recovered from COVID-19 (not recorded which). The donor label of this sample is uncertain. The CDR3 DNA follows: TGTGCCAGCAGCGTAGATCGGGCGGGAAACACTGAAGCTTTCTTT. This gives the protein CASSVDRAGNTEAFF.